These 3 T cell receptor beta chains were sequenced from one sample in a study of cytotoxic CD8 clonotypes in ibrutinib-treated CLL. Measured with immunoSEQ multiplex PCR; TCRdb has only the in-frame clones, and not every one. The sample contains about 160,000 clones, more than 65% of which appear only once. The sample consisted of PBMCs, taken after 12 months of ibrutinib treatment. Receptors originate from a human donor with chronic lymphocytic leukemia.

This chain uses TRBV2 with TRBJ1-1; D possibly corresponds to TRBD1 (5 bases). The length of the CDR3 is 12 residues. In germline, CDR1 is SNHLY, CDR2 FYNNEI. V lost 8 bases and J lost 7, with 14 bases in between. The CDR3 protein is CASRGGSGEAFF. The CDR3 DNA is TGTGCCAGCCGGGGGGGGAGCGGTGAAGCTTTCTTT.

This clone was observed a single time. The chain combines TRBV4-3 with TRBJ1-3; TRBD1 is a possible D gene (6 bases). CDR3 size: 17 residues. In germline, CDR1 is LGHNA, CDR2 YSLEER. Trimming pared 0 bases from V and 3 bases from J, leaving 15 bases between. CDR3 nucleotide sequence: TGCGCCAGCAGCCAAGATACAGGCCCAGGGGTTGGAAACACCATATATTTT. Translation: CASSQDTGPGVGNTIYF.

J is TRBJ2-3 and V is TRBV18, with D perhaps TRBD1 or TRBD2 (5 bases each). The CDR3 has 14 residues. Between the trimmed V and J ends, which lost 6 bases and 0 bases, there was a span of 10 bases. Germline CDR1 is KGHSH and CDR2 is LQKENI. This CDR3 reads CASSGTLSTDTQYF. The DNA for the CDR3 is TGTGCCAGCTCCGGGACCTTGAGCACAGATACGCAGTATTTT. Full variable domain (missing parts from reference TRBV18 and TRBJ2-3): NAGVMQNPRHLVRRRGQEARLRCSPMKGHSHVYWYRQLPEEGLKFMVYLQKENIIDESGMPKERFSAEFPKEGPSILRIQQVVRGDSAAYFCASSGTLSTDTQYFGPGTRLTVL.